A few counts support the clone carrying this T cell receptor beta chain. The antigen is undetermined. Compared with germline, one end of the junction differs, possibly owing to a read error. The data belong to a study of T cells in Graves' hyperthyroidism and ophthalmopathy. Overall study: Specimen type is peripheral blood, collected at initial diagnosis prior to any treatment. Broader study findings: Ophthalmopathy was model-predicted a median roughly 6.5 months pre-onset.

RNA transcripts yielded amplified TCR beta CDR3 regions. A first-round RT-PCR of the TCR CDR3 used the HTBI primer set. TCRdb itself ran the multiplex PCR reads through MiXCR, one entry per CDR3 protein. This sample carries approximately 590,000 distinct CDR3 sequences, 15% to 18% of them seen once, and the ten largest clones take under 7.5%. Every diagnosis used clinical symptoms, serum thyroxine and TRAb, thyroid ultrasound and orbital computed tomography. CDR1 SGHTA and CDR2 FQGNSA come from the germline V gene. The CDR3 is 13 amino acids. Specimen: blood. The chain links TRBV7-2 to TRBJ2-1; weak D call: TRBD2 (6 bases). This TCR was recovered from a woman in her twenties or thirties with Graves' hyperthyroidism. The CDR3 DNA reads as TGCGCCAGCAGCGCGGACTATTACAATGAGCAGTTCTTC. Residues: CASSADYYNEQFF.